Many counts were recorded for the clone carrying this T cell receptor (beta chain). The antigen remains unidentified. This sample is part of a study of T cells in Graves' hyperthyroidism and ophthalmopathy. Study-level information: Initial diagnosis, before any treatment, was when peripheral blood was collected.

Notes on the study in general: Most thyroid-expanded clonotypes above 0.001 were also found in blood. Patients with ophthalmopathy were separated from those with stable hyperthyroidism by a 13 V-J model.

Using RNA transcripts as the source, TCR beta CDR3 regions were amplified. A first-round RT-PCR of the TCR CDR3 used the HTBI primer set. In TCRdb, the multiplex PCR reads were re-called with MiXCR into one record per CDR3 protein. The sample lists about 420,000 distinct CDR3 sequences, more than 15% occurring once. Clinicians diagnosed patients from clinical symptoms, serum thyroxine and TRAb, thyroid ultrasound and orbital computed tomography. Sequencing was done on a sample of blood. The sequence derives from a woman aged 18-29 years with Graves' hyperthyroidism.

This chain's CDR3 is CASSGASGGNEQFF. The CDR3 DNA reads as TGTGCCAGCAGTGGGGCTAGCGGGGGCAATGAGCAGTTCTTC. The chain couples TRBV6-1 to TRBJ2-1; TRBD2 matches 10 bases. Germline V gives CDR1 MNHNS, CDR2 SASEGT. V gave up 4 bases and J gave up 6 bases; unmatched junction bases: 3. The CDR3 runs to 14 residues.